This TCR beta chain was documented in a study of blood T cells in healthy people across ages. In terms of origin and age, donors were healthy Caucasian individuals from Russia aged roughly 6 to 95. The authors ran a second PCR of about 6 to 11 cycles using a sample-barcoded 5' primer and a J-beta primer mix. TCRdb re-called the 5' RACE reads through MiXCR, storing one row per CDR3 protein. The repertoire holds about 680,000 distinct CDR3 sequences, with 49% as singletons. The CDR3 sequence is 14 residues long. V dropped 8 bases and J dropped 8; count of bases not matched to a gene: 12. CDR1 is SGHNT, CDR2 YENEEA, per germline.

The chain combines TRBV11-3 with TRBJ2-1, with 7 bases matching TRBD1. The material sequenced was blood. This receptor was identified in a woman aged 55 to 70 in good health. The CDR3 DNA follows: TGTGCCAGCGCCAGGGGGACGTGGAATGATGAGCAGTTCTTC. As protein: CASARGTWNDEQFF. Full variable domain (outside the CDR3, taken from reference TRBV11-3 and TRBJ2-1): EAGVVQSPRYKIIEKKQPVAFWCNPISGHNTLYWYLQNLGQGPELLIRYENEEAVDDSQLPKDRFSAERLKGVDSTLKIQPAELGDSAVYLCASARGTWNDEQFFGPGTRLTVL.